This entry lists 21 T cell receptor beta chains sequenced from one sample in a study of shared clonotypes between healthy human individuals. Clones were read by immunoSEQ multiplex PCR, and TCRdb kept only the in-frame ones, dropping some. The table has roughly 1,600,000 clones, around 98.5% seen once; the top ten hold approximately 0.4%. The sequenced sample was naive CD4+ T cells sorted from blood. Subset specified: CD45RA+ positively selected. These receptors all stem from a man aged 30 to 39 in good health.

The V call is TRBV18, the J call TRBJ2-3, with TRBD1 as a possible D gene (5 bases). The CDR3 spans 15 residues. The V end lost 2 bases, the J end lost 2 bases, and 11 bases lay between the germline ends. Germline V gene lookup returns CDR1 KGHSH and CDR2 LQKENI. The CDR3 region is CASSPFMDNTDTQYF. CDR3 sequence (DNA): TGTGCCAGCTCACCATTTATGGACAACACAGATACGCAGTATTTT. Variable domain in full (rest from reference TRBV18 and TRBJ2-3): NAGVMQNPRHLVRRRGQEARLRCSPMKGHSHVYWYRQLPEEGLKFMVYLQKENIIDESGMPKERFSAEFPKEGPSILRIQQVVRGDSAAYFCASSPFMDNTDTQYFGPGTRLTVL.

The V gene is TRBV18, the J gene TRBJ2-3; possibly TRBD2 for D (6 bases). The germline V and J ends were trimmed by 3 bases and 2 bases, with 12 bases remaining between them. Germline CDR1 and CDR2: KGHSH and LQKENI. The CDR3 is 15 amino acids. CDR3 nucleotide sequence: TGTGCCAGCTCACCCCTTAGCGGATACACAGATACGCAGTATTTT. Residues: CASSPLSGYTDTQYF. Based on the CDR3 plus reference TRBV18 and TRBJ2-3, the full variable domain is NAGVMQNPRHLVRRRGQEARLRCSPMKGHSHVYWYRQLPEEGLKFMVYLQKENIIDESGMPKERFSAEFPKEGPSILRIQQVVRGDSAAYFCASSPLSGYTDTQYFGPGTRLTVL.

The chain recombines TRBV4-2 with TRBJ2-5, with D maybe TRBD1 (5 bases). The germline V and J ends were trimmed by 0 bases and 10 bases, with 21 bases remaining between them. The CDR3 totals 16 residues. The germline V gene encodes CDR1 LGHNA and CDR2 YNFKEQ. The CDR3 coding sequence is TGTGCCAGCAGCCAAGATGGGGCCTACAACGAGGCTGGCCAGTACTTC. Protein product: CASSQDGAYNEAGQYF.

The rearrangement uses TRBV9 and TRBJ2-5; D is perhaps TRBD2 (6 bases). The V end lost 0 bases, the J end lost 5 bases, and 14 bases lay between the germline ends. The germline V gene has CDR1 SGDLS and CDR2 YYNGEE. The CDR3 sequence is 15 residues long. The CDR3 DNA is TGTGCCAGCAGCGTAGACCCCCGGGAGTGGGAGACCCAGTACTTC. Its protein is CASSVDPREWETQYF.

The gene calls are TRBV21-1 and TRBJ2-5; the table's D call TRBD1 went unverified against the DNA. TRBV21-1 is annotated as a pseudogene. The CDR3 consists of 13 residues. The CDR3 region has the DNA TGTGCCAGCAGCAGGCCTTATCACGAGACCCAGTACTTC. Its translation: CASSRPYHETQYF.

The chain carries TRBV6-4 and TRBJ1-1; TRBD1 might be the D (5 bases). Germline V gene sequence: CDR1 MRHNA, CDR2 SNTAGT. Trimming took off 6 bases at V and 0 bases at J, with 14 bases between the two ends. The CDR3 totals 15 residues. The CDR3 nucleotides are TGTGCCAGCAGGCCCATGGGGGGGATGAACACTGAAGCTTTCTTT. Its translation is CASRPMGGMNTEAFF.

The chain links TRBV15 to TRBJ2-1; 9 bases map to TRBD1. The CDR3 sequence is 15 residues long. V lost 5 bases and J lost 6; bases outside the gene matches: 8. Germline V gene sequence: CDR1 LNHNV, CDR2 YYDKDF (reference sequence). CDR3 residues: CATSGTGTGLNEQFF. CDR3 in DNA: TGTGCCACCAGCGGGACCGGGACAGGGCTCAATGAGCAGTTCTTC.

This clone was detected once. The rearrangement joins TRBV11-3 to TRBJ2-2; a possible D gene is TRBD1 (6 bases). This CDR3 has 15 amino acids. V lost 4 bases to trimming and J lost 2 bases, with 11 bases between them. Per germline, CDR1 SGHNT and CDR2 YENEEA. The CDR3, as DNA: TGTGCCAGCAGCTACGGACAGAGAAACACCGGGGAGCTGTTTTTT. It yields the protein CASSYGQRNTGELFF.

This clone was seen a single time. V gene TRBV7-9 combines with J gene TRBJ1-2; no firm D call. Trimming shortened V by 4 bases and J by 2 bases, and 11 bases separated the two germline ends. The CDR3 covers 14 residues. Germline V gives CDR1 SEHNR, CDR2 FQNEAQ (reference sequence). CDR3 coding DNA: TGTGCCAGCAGCTCTTTGACGGAGAACTATGGCTACACCTTC. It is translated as CASSSLTENYGYTF.

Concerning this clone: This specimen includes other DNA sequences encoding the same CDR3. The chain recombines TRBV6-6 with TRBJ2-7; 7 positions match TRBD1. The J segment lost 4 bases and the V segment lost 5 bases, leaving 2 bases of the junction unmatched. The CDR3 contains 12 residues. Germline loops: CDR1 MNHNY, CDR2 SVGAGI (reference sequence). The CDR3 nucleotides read TGTGCCAGCAGTCCCAGGGGGTACGAGCAGTACTTC. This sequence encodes CASSPRGYEQYF.

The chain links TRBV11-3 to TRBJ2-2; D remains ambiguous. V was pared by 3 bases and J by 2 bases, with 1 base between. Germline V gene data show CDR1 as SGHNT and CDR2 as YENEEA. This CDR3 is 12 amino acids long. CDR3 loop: CASSFNTGELFF. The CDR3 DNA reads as TGTGCCAGCAGCTTCAACACCGGGGAGCTGTTTTTT.

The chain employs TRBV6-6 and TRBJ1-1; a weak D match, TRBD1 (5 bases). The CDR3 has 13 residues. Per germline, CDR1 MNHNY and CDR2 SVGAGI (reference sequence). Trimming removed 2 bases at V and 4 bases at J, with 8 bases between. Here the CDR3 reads CASSYMGVTEAFF. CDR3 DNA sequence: TGTGCCAGCAGTTACATGGGGGTCACTGAAGCTTTCTTT.

CDR3 bases: TGTGCCAGCAGTTACTCATCAGGGGCCTTCACTGAAGCTTTCTTT. Residues: CASSYSSGAFTEAFF. V gene TRBV6-5 combines with J gene TRBJ1-1, with D possibly being TRBD1 (6 bases). The CDR3 is 15 amino acids. Germline V gene sequence: CDR1 MNHEY, CDR2 SVGAGI. Between the trimmed V and J ends, which lost 0 bases and 4 bases, there was a span of 12 bases.

This CDR3 is CASSLAWDRRFAYEQYF. The CDR3 nucleotides are TGTGCCAGCAGTTTAGCCTGGGACAGAAGATTTGCCTACGAGCAGTACTTC. V gene TRBV28 combines with J gene TRBJ2-7; TRBD1 matches 7 bases. The germline V gene encodes CDR1 MDHEN and CDR2 SYDVKM. This CDR3 has 17 residues. The J segment lost 2 bases and the V segment lost 2 bases, leaving 12 bases of the junction unmatched.

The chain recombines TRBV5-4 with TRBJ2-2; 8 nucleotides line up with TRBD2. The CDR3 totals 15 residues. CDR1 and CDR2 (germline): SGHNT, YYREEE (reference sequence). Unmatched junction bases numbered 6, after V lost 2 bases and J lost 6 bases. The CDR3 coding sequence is TGTGCCAGCAGCTTTTTAGCGGGACGGTCCGGGGAGCTGTTTTTT. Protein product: CASSFLAGRSGELFF.

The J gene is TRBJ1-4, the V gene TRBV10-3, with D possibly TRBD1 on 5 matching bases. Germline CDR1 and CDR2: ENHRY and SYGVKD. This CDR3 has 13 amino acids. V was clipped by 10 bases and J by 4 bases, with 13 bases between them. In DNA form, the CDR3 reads TGTGCCACCCGACGGGGGATTAATGAAAAACTGTTTTTT. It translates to CATRRGINEKLFF.

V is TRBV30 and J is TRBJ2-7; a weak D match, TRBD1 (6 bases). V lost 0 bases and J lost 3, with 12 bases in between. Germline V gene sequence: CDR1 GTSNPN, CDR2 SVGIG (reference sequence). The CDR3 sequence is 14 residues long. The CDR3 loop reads CAWSVQGNRYEQYF. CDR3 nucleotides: TGTGCCTGGAGTGTACAGGGAAATCGCTACGAGCAGTACTTC.

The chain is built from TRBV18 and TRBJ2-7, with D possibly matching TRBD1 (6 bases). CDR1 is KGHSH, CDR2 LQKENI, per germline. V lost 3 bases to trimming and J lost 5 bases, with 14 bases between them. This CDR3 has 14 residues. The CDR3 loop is CASSPRDTGNEQYF. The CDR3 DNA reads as TGTGCCAGCTCACCCCGGGACACTGGGAACGAGCAGTACTTC.

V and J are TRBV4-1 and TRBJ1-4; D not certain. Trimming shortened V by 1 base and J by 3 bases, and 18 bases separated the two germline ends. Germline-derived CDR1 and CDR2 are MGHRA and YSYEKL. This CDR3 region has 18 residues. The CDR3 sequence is CASSQATSQNAANEKLFF. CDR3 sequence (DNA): TGCGCCAGCAGCCAAGCCACCTCCCAAAATGCGGCTAATGAAAAACTGTTTTTT.

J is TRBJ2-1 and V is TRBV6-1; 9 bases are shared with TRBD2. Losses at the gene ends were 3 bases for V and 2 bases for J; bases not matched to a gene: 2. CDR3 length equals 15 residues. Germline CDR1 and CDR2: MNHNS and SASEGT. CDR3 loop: CASSEREGPYNEQFF. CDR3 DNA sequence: TGTGCCAGCAGTGAGCGGGAGGGACCCTACAATGAGCAGTTCTTC.

In DNA, the CDR3 is TGTGCCAGCAGCCAAGTTCGCTCGAAGGGGGTAAGTATCTTCTTTAACAATGAGCAGTTCTTC. It translates to CASSQVRSKGVSIFFNNEQFF. The gene calls are TRBV4-2 and TRBJ2-1; maybe TRBD1 (6 bases). Trimming took off 1 base at V and 5 bases at J, with 30 bases between the two ends. There are 21 residues in the CDR3. Germline V gene data show CDR1 as LGHNA and CDR2 as YNFKEQ.